This TCR beta chain derives from a study of cytomegalovirus exposure and HLA in healthy donors. Study-level results: Cytomegalovirus-associated status was assigned to 164 TCR beta chains.

Germline CDR1 and CDR2: SGDLS and YYNGEE. The V gene end was trimmed by 3 bases and the J gene end by 9 bases; junction bases not matched to a gene: 4. The CDR3 has 14 residues. This clone occurred a few times. Its specificity is unknown. Researchers ran the PCR with 60 Vbeta and 13 Jbeta primers. Produced via immunoSEQ multiplex PCR; TCRdb's table is partial and in-frame only. Of under 200,000 clones listed, over 9.5% are singletons. The specimen was PBMCs. The chain has TRBV9 and TRBJ2-5; 14 bases are a match to TRBD2. The source of this sequence is a man over 45 in good health and CMV-seropositive. Here the CDR3 reads CASSAGLAGGPQYF. The CDR3, as DNA: TGTGCCAGCAGCGCCGGACTAGCGGGGGGACCCCAGTACTTC.